The entry below gives a single TCR beta chain sequence along with its context. This sample was included in a study of metastatic and nonmetastatic thyroid tumors. About the study: The comparison covered peripheral blood and tumor or nodule tissue in malignant and benign thyroid patients.

Deletions cut 7 bases from V and 1 base from J, with 14 bases between. There are 14 residues in the CDR3. CDR1 and CDR2 (germline): SGHTA, FQGNSA. All patients were treatment-naive before thyroid surgery. TCRdb re-clonotyped the PCR reads via MiXCR. The sample lists about 37,000 clones, more than 25% occurring once. This clonotype originated in a male donor with papillary thyroid cancer or a benign thyroid nodule (not recorded which). Some clones in this sample may be carry-over from other donors' samples. The V gene is TRBV7-2, the J gene TRBJ2-7, with D possibly called TRBD1 or TRBD2 (5 bases each). Sequencing input: blood. This CDR3 is CASIVGAASYEQYF. The CDR3 coding sequence is TGTGCCAGCATCGTCGGGGCGGCTTCCTACGAGCAGTACTTC.